This T cell receptor (beta chain) was observed in a study of blood T cell repertoires in COVID-19. CDR1 is SGHTA and CDR2 is FQGNSA in the germline V gene. The CDR3 loop spans 12 amino acids. The germline V and J ends were trimmed by 4 bases and 6 bases, with 6 bases remaining between them. Method: immunoSEQ multiplex PCR; TCRdb's copy keeps in-frame clones and lacks some. The table records 180,000 or so clones, over 75% of them present only once. This TCR came from a man in his sixties with acute or convalescent COVID-19. The sequencing sample was made of peripheral blood. This sequence joins TRBV7-2 and TRBJ2-2, with D uncertain. CDR3 protein: CASSSPAGELFF. DNA for the CDR3: TGTGCCAGCAGCTCCCCGGCCGGGGAGCTGTTTTTT.